This T cell receptor (beta chain) was documented in a study of T cell changes during pregnancy in multiple sclerosis. With 4 bases removed from V and 2 bases from J, the gap between germline ends came to 14 bases. CDR1 is GTSNPN, CDR2 SVGIG, per germline (reference sequence). This CDR3 region has 14 residues. Assay: immunoSEQ multiplex PCR; the TCRdb copy retains only in-frame clones and omits some. The sample contains some 77,000 clones, 89% of which appear only once. Sequenced here: peripheral blood, sampled before pregnancy. This sequence joins TRBV30 and TRBJ2-5, with a weak D call TRBD2 (6 bases). This clonotype was obtained from a female donor with multiple sclerosis, enrolled in a pregnancy study. The CDR3 is CAWKTGRGQETQYF. Written as DNA, the CDR3 is TGTGCCTGGAAAACGGGGCGGGGTCAAGAGACCCAGTACTTC.